Listed below are T cell receptor beta chains from one sample, sequenced in a study of memory CD4+ T cells and cytomegalovirus serostatus. Data came from immunoSEQ multiplex PCR; TCRdb stores just in-frame clones and leaves some out. The sample includes about 56,000 clones, roughly 87% of them seen just once. Material: memory CD4+ T cells from blood. The receptors here all came from an adult in good health and CMV-seronegative. Both conserved end residues are part of each CDR3. The D gene is left open where the match is weak. Only part of the rows carry a size: once, few, many, or a class if the clone is expanded.

clone_size: .; v_call: TRBV6-1; d_call: .; j_call: TRBJ1-5; cdr3_nt: TGTGCCAGCGCTCCGGAAGGGCGGGATCAGCCCCAGCATTTT; cdr3_aa: CASAPEGRDQPQHF
clone_size: once; v_call: TRBV28; d_call: TRBD1; j_call: TRBJ1-5; cdr3_nt: TGTGCCAGCAGGAACAGGGGCGGGGGAGGGCCCCAGCATTTT; cdr3_aa: CASRNRGGGGPQHF
clone_size: .; v_call: TRBV2; d_call: .; j_call: TRBJ1-5; cdr3_nt: TGTGCCAGCAGTGAATGGGCCAATCAGCCCCAGCATTTT; cdr3_aa: CASSEWANQPQHF
clone_size: .; v_call: TRBV7-2; d_call: TRBD2; j_call: TRBJ2-5; cdr3_nt: TGTGCCAGCAGCTTAGCGCGTCTAGCGGGGGGCTTCGAGACCCAGTACTTC; cdr3_aa: CASSLARLAGGFETQYF
clone_size: few; v_call: TRBV6-5; d_call: .; j_call: TRBJ1-4; cdr3_nt: TGTGCCAGCAGTTACTCGCTGGGTAATGAAAAACTGTTTTTT; cdr3_aa: CASSYSLGNEKLFF
clone_size: once; v_call: TRBV19; d_call: .; j_call: TRBJ1-3; cdr3_nt: TGTGCCAGTCGACAGCAAATCTCTGGAAACACCATATATTTT; cdr3_aa: CASRQQISGNTIYF
clone_size: .; v_call: TRBV7-9; d_call: TRBD1; j_call: TRBJ2-2; cdr3_nt: TGTGCCAGCAGCCTCGACAGGGGTACCGGGGAGCTGTTTTTT; cdr3_aa: CASSLDRGTGELFF
clone_size: .; v_call: TRBV15; d_call: TRBD2; j_call: TRBJ2-1; cdr3_nt: TGTGCCACCAGCAGAGATAGCGGGAGTAATGAGCAGTTCTTC; cdr3_aa: CATSRDSGSNEQFF
clone_size: once; v_call: TRBV7-9; d_call: .; j_call: TRBJ2-4; cdr3_nt: TGTGCCAGCAGCCCCTGGGACGGTAAAATAGCCAAAAACATTCAGTACTTC; cdr3_aa: CASSPWDGKIAKNIQYF
clone_size: .; v_call: TRBV6-6; d_call: .; j_call: TRBJ1-1; cdr3_nt: TGTGCCAGCATGTTCGGGAGGAGCACTGAAGCTTTCTTT; cdr3_aa: CASMFGRSTEAFF
clone_size: .; v_call: TRBV29-1; d_call: .; j_call: TRBJ1-1; cdr3_nt: TGCTCCTCCTCGTGGGGGGGGACTGAAGCTTTCTTT; cdr3_aa: CSSSWGGTEAFF
clone_size: .; v_call: TRBV5-4; d_call: .; j_call: TRBJ1-6; cdr3_nt: TGTGCCAGCAGCTTGGAGGCGGGGGGTTCACCCCTCCACTTT; cdr3_aa: CASSLEAGGSPLHF
clone_size: .; v_call: TRBV15; d_call: .; j_call: TRBJ1-6; cdr3_nt: TGTGCCACCAGCAGAGATTTCTCACCCCTCCACTTT; cdr3_aa: CATSRDFSPLHF
clone_size: .; v_call: TRBV5-5; d_call: TRBD2; j_call: TRBJ2-1; cdr3_nt: TGTGCCAGCAGCTTGGTATGGACTAGCGGCCACAATGAGCAGTTCTTC; cdr3_aa: CASSLVWTSGHNEQFF
clone_size: .; v_call: TRBV7-8; d_call: .; j_call: TRBJ1-3; cdr3_nt: TGTGCCAGCAGCTTATCCCAGGCTGGAAACACCATATATTTT; cdr3_aa: CASSLSQAGNTIYF
clone_size: once; v_call: TRBV5-6; d_call: TRBD2; j_call: TRBJ2-5; cdr3_nt: TGTGCCAGCAGCTTCAGCGGGGGGCGCCAAGAGACCCAGTACTTC; cdr3_aa: CASSFSGGRQETQYF
clone_size: few; v_call: TRBV10-3; d_call: .; j_call: TRBJ2-1; cdr3_nt: TGTGCCATCAGCAGAGACAATGAGCAGTTCTTC; cdr3_aa: CAISRDNEQFF
clone_size: .; v_call: TRBV5-5; d_call: .; j_call: TRBJ1-5; cdr3_nt: TGTGCCAGCAGCTGGGGAGGACAGAATCAGCCCCAGCATTTT; cdr3_aa: CASSWGGQNQPQHF
clone_size: .; v_call: TRBV28; d_call: .; j_call: TRBJ1-5; cdr3_nt: TGTGCCAGCACCGCCATCGGGGCAGTGAGCAATCAGCCCCAGCATTTT; cdr3_aa: CASTAIGAVSNQPQHF
clone_size: .; v_call: TRBV29-1; d_call: .; j_call: TRBJ2-5; cdr3_nt: TGCAGCGCCCTACAAGGGGGCCAAGAGACCCAGTACTTC; cdr3_aa: CSALQGGQETQYF
clone_size: .; v_call: TRBV6-5; d_call: .; j_call: TRBJ1-3; cdr3_nt: TGTGCCAGCAGATCCGACAGACCCTCTGGAAACACCATATATTTT; cdr3_aa: CASRSDRPSGNTIYF
clone_size: .; v_call: TRBV28; d_call: .; j_call: TRBJ1-1; cdr3_nt: TGTGCCAGCAGTTTATCGGGGGTTGAAGCTTTCTTT; cdr3_aa: CASSLSGVEAFF
clone_size: .; v_call: TRBV6-6; d_call: .; j_call: TRBJ1-1; cdr3_nt: TGTGCCAGCACCATAAGCCTGGGGGACACTGAAGCTTTCTTT; cdr3_aa: CASTISLGDTEAFF
clone_size: .; v_call: TRBV5-6; d_call: TRBD2; j_call: TRBJ2-7; cdr3_nt: TGTGCCAGCAGCTTACTTAGCGGGGGGGCCTACGAGCAGTACTTC; cdr3_aa: CASSLLSGGAYEQYF
clone_size: .; v_call: TRBV28; d_call: TRBD1; j_call: TRBJ1-3; cdr3_nt: TGTGCCAGCAGCTCAGTCCGGGACAGGGTAGAGAGAAACACCATATATTTT; cdr3_aa: CASSSVRDRVERNTIYF
clone_size: .; v_call: TRBV5-4; d_call: TRBD1; j_call: TRBJ1-2; cdr3_nt: TGTGCCAGCAGCTCCGGGACCCAGGGGGTCTATGGCTACACCTTC; cdr3_aa: CASSSGTQGVYGYTF